This T cell receptor beta chain was recorded in a study of shared T cell receptors in the human thymus. This CDR3 comprises 20 residues. The germline gives CDR1 SGHDN, CDR2 FVKESK. V lost 0 bases, J lost 6 bases, and 19 bases stayed unmatched. The data were produced by immunoSEQ multiplex PCR, yet TCRdb's version contains in-frame clones alone and is incomplete. The table shows 700,000 or so clones, with roughly 88% occurring only once. This same sample was also taken into another study, of human thymus T cells. This second report adds: Resections removed during corrective heart surgery provided the thymus tissue used.

The TCR was taken from a girl under three years old with a congenital heart defect. The rearrangement links TRBV14 to TRBJ2-1; 8 bases match TRBD1. The sequenced sample was thymocytes. The CDR3, as DNA: TGTGCCAGCAGCCAAGAATTATCAGGGGGCAGTAGTAAACGGATCAATGAGCAGTTCTTC. Amino acid sequence: CASSQELSGGSSKRINEQFF.